Each of the 18 T cell receptor beta chains below was sequenced from the same sample in a study of response to subunit inactivated influenza vaccine. MiXCR, applied by TCRdb to the RT-PCR reads, yields one record per CDR3 protein. The sample contains a few hundred thousand distinct CDR3 sequences, approximately 15% of which appear only once. The input for sequencing was PBMCs from blood, taken roughly 12 days after vaccination. These receptors all come from a man aged 45 to 65 who received an inactivated influenza vaccine.

This clonotype was detected many times. The chain has TRBV10-3 and TRBJ1-6; D is perhaps TRBD1 (5 bases). V lost 8 bases to trimming and J lost 7 bases, with 21 bases between them. Germline-derived CDR1 and CDR2 are ENHRY and SYGVKD. This CDR3 has 16 amino acids. Here the CDR3 reads CAIAPSSGTENSPLHF. The DNA for the CDR3 is TGTGCCATCGCCCCATCCTCCGGGACTGAGAATTCACCCCTCCACTTT.

The V gene is TRBV20-1, the J gene TRBJ2-7; no firm D call. Looked up from germline, CDR1 is DFQATT and CDR2 is SNEGSKA (reference sequence). This CDR3 has 11 amino acids. V lost 2 bases to trimming and J lost 3 bases, with 5 bases between them. The CDR3 spells CSARHNYEQYF. In DNA form, the CDR3 reads TGCAGTGCTAGACACAACTACGAGCAGTACTTC.

The gene calls are TRBV7-9 and TRBJ1-5, with D unresolved. This CDR3 is built from 14 residues. V gave up 1 base and J gave up 5 bases, with 9 bases separating them. Germline V gene data show CDR1 as SEHNR and CDR2 as FQNEAQ (reference sequence). The CDR3 here is CASSLVGVYQPQHF. The CDR3, as DNA: TGTGCCAGCAGCTTAGTTGGGGTTTATCAGCCCCAGCATTTT. The full variable domain, with the rest looked up from reference TRBV7-9 and TRBJ1-5, is DTGVSQNPRHKITKRGQNVTFRCDPISEHNRLYWYRQTLGQGPEFLTYFQNEAQLEKSRLLSDRFSAERPKGSFSTLEIQRTEQGDSAMYLCASSLVGVYQPQHFGDGTRLSIL.

The rearrangement uses TRBV29-1 and TRBJ2-3; 10 bases line up with TRBD2. CDR1 is SQVTM, CDR2 ANQGSEA, per germline. Germline trimming cut 4 bases from V and 4 bases from J; bases unmatched to any gene: 5. The CDR3 has 14 residues. The CDR3 coding sequence is TGCAGCGTTGGCACTAGCGGGATCGCAGATACGCAGTATTTT. It translates to CSVGTSGIADTQYF.

This chain connects TRBV30 to TRBJ1-4; D gene unclear. Germline values: CDR1 GTSNPN, CDR2 SVGIG (reference sequence). The CDR3 runs 15 residues. V lost 3 bases and J lost 7, with 18 bases in between. The CDR3 is CAWRNPGSRTEKLFF. CDR3 DNA: TGTGCCTGGAGGAATCCGGGGTCTAGAACTGAAAAACTGTTTTTT.

The chain joins TRBV3-1 to TRBJ1-3, with 8 bases that match TRBD1. J lost 4 bases, V lost 4 bases, and 9 bases had no gene match. CDR1 is LGHDT, CDR2 YNNKEL, per germline (reference sequence). The CDR3 length is 16 residues. The CDR3, as DNA: TGTGCCAGCAGCCGGACAGGGTCCTCACGAGGAAACACCATATATTTT. It yields the protein CASSRTGSSRGNTIYF.

This clonotype was seen only a few times. CDR3 DNA: TGCGCCAGCAGCCAAAGGGGGGACAGGCCCTACGAGCAGTACTTC. This codes for CASSQRGDRPYEQYF. The rearrangement uses TRBV4-1 and TRBJ2-7, with 8 bases fitting TRBD1. Germline CDR1 is MGHRA and CDR2 is YSYEKL. V dropped 2 bases and J dropped 2; count of bases not matched to a gene: 5. The CDR3 is 15 residues long.

This chain connects TRBV7-9 to TRBJ2-5; D is perhaps TRBD2 (5 bases). The CDR3 consists of 15 residues. Germline CDR1 is SEHNR and CDR2 is FQNEAQ (reference sequence). Trimming cost V 6 bases and J 5 bases, with 19 bases left between them. CDR3 sequence reads: CASSPPGLLRETQYF. The CDR3 coding sequence is TGTGCCAGCAGTCCACCCGGACTCCTAAGGGAGACCCAGTACTTC.

This chain uses TRBV7-9 with TRBJ2-3; D ambiguous. The CDR3 is 12 residues long. Trimming took off 0 bases at V and 6 bases at J, with 4 bases between the two ends. CDR1 is SEHNR and CDR2 is FQNEAQ in the germline V gene (reference sequence). The CDR3 region is CASSLAHDTQYF. In nucleotides, the CDR3 is TGTGCCAGCAGCTTAGCTCACGATACGCAGTATTTT.

This chain links TRBV20-1 with TRBJ2-7; D uncertain. The CDR3 sequence is 14 residues long. Germline V gene sequence: CDR1 DFQATT, CDR2 SNEGSKA (reference sequence). Deletions cut 3 bases from V and 6 bases from J, with 18 bases between. The CDR3 DNA sequence: TGCAGTGCTAGCCTAAACACGGGCCCCGCCGAGCAGTACTTC. It is translated as CSASLNTGPAEQYF.

The gene calls are TRBV6-2 or TRBV6-3 and TRBJ1-5, with 9 nucleotides matching TRBD1. Germline-derived CDR1 and CDR2 are MNHEY and SVGEGT. V shed 8 bases and J 3 bases; nucleotides not matched to a gene: 11. This CDR3 comprises 16 residues. CDR3 residues: CASQPGTGNFNQPQHF. CDR3 bases: TGTGCCAGCCAACCCGGGACAGGGAATTTCAATCAGCCCCAGCATTTT.

This chain uses TRBV2 with TRBJ2-1; 8 bases align to TRBD1. The CDR3 runs 13 residues. The germline V gene has CDR1 SNHLY and CDR2 FYNNEI. V shed 4 bases, J shed 9 bases, and the junction held 5 bases outside the gene matches. CDR3 DNA: TGTGCCAGCAGTGTGCGACAGGGGTCTGAGCAGTTCTTC. The encoded protein is CASSVRQGSEQFF.

Worth noting for this clonotype: An end of the junction does not agree with germline; a read error may underlie this. This chain links TRBV18 with TRBJ2-1; TRBD2 is a possible D gene (5 bases). Germline assignment: CDR1 KGHSH and CDR2 LQKENI. The CDR3 runs 14 residues. CDR3 bases: TGTGCCAGCTCACGAGCAGAGGGTTACAATGAGCATTTCTTC. Its translation: CASSRAEGYNEHFF.

This clonotype came up many times. The gene calls are TRBV12-3 or TRBV12-4 and TRBJ2-6; no clear D. The CDR3 is made up of 13 amino acids. The V end lost 5 bases, the J end lost 0 bases, and 2 bases lay between the germline ends. The DNA for the CDR3 is TGTGCCAGCAGTCGCTCTGGGGCCAACGTCCTGACTTTC. Its translation: CASSRSGANVLTF.

This clonotype came up a few times. The chain links TRBV5-1 to TRBJ1-6, with D uncertain. The ends were cut back, 4 bases at V and 5 bases at J, with 10 bases in the middle. This CDR3 spans 14 amino acids. Germline V lookup: CDR1 SGHRS, CDR2 YFSETQ. CDR3 DNA sequence: TGCGCCAGCAGCCCCGGCTGGGATAATTCACCCCTCCACTTT. Residues: CASSPGWDNSPLHF.

The CDR3 DNA is TGTGCCAGCAGCCAGTATACAGGGGGCAACGGTGAAGCTTTCTTT. This translates into CASSQYTGGNGEAFF. V usage is TRBV3-1 and J usage is TRBJ1-1; 9 bases are a match to TRBD1. The CDR3 length is 15 residues. Germline lookup yields CDR1 LGHDT and CDR2 YNNKEL (reference sequence). V shed 3 bases, J shed 7 bases, and the junction held 9 bases outside the gene matches.

This clonotype has a handful of counts. The V gene is TRBV6-1, the J gene TRBJ2-3; 7 nucleotides agree with TRBD1. This CDR3 is built from 13 residues. Germline V gives CDR1 MNHNS, CDR2 SASEGT. V trimming: 7 bases; J trimming: 3 bases; junction bases outside the gene matches: 4. The chain's CDR3 is CASIQTGTDTQYF. CDR3 nucleotide sequence: TGTGCCAGCATTCAGACAGGGACAGATACGCAGTATTTT.

The rearrangement uses TRBV4-2 and TRBJ2-4; 8 bases align to TRBD2. V gave up 0 bases and J gave up 6 bases; unmatched junction bases: 7. The CDR3 totals 16 residues. Germline assignment: CDR1 LGHNA and CDR2 YNFKEQ. CDR3 DNA: TGTGCCAGCAGCCAAGACTATGCTGGGACTAGAAACATTCAGTACTTC. It yields the protein CASSQDYAGTRNIQYF.